Below are 21 T cell receptor beta chains sequenced from a single sample in a study of cytomegalovirus exposure and HLA in healthy donors. This PCR relied on a set of 60 Vbeta primers and 13 Jbeta primers. Sequencing used immunoSEQ multiplex PCR; TCRdb keeps in-frame clones, though not all of them. The data hold approximately 120,000 clones, with less than 80% observed a single time. The specimen was PBMCs. All receptors derive from a woman aged 50 to 65 in good health and CMV-seropositive.

V usage is TRBV9 and J usage is TRBJ2-2; no clear D. The CDR3 loop spans 14 amino acids. Germline V lookup: CDR1 SGDLS, CDR2 YYNGEE. The V end was cut by 0 bases, the J end by 5 bases, with 8 bases between. The CDR3 loop reads CASSVAIGTGELFF. The CDR3, as DNA: TGTGCCAGCAGCGTAGCTATCGGTACCGGGGAGCTGTTTTTT.

The chain is built from TRBV9 and TRBJ2-7, with 7 bases identical to TRBD1. From germline, CDR1 is SGDLS and CDR2 YYNGEE. The CDR3 runs to 14 residues. V lost 3 bases, J lost 0 bases, and 3 bases stayed unmatched. The CDR3 sequence is CASSATGTSYEQYF. The CDR3 DNA is TGTGCCAGCAGCGCGACAGGGACCTCCTACGAGCAGTACTTC.

J is TRBJ2-7 and V is TRBV5-1; D remains unclear. V lost 2 bases to trimming and J lost 5 bases, with 17 bases between them. The CDR3 sequence is 15 residues long. CDR1 and CDR2 from the germline V gene are SGHRS and YFSETQ. CDR3 DNA: TGCGCCAGCAGCTTCGTCGGCAGTTCGGAGAACGAGCAGTACTTC. Protein sequence: CASSFVGSSENEQYF.

This clone turned up a few times. The genes are TRBV9 and TRBJ1-4; no reliable D call. The CDR3 has 15 residues. CDR1 and CDR2 from the germline V gene are SGDLS and YYNGEE. The V and J ends lost 0 bases and 4 bases respectively, with 10 bases between them. This CDR3 is CASSVADTINEKLFF. CDR3 DNA: TGTGCCAGCAGCGTAGCAGATACCATTAATGAAAAACTGTTTTTT.

The CDR3 nucleotides read TGTGCCAGCCGACACCGACAGGGCGGCGGGGAGCTGTTTTTT. Its protein product is CASRHRQGGGELFF. The chain carries TRBV27 and TRBJ2-2; 7 nucleotides match TRBD1. Germline V gene lookup returns CDR1 MNHEY and CDR2 SMNVEV (reference sequence). The CDR3 extends over 14 amino acids. The J segment lost 7 bases and the V segment lost 8 bases, leaving 10 bases of the junction unmatched.

This clone was counted between two and nine times. The J gene is TRBJ2-3, the V gene TRBV5-4, with unresolved D. The CDR3 totals 13 residues. Trimming cost V 1 base and J 6 bases, with 9 bases left between them. Per the germline V gene, CDR1 is SGHNT and CDR2 is YYREEE (reference sequence). CDR3 sequence reads: CASSLMGEDTQYF. The DNA of the CDR3 is TGTGCCAGCAGCTTGATGGGCGAGGATACGCAGTATTTT.

The gene calls are TRBV7-9 and TRBJ2-2; D unresolved. The V end lost 5 bases, the J end lost 0 bases, and 13 bases lay between the germline ends. This CDR3 is 16 amino acids long. Germline loops: CDR1 SEHNR, CDR2 FQNEAQ (reference sequence). The CDR3 region is CASSRGTNANTGELFF. DNA for the CDR3: TGTGCCAGCAGCCGAGGAACCAACGCGAACACCGGGGAGCTGTTTTTT. Full variable domain (missing parts from reference TRBV7-9 and TRBJ2-2): DTGVSQNPRHKITKRGQNVTFRCDPISEHNRLYWYRQTLGQGPEFLTYFQNEAQLEKSRLLSDRFSAERPKGSFSTLEIQRTEQGDSAMYLCASSRGTNANTGELFFGEGSRLTVL.

The chain links TRBV13 to TRBJ2-3, with 9 bases aligning to TRBD2. The CDR3 runs to 17 residues. V shed 0 bases and J 5 bases; nucleotides not matched to a gene: 9. Germline CDR1 and CDR2: PRHDT and FYEKMQ (reference sequence). The CDR3 is CASSLGLAGKGGDTQYF. Here the CDR3 DNA reads TGTGCCAGCAGCTTAGGCCTAGCGGGAAAAGGCGGAGATACGCAGTATTTT.

In its sample, this clone was seen once. V and J are TRBV7-9 and TRBJ2-7; D unclear. Germline CDR1 is SEHNR and CDR2 is FQNEAQ (reference sequence). Trimming took off 5 bases at V and 7 bases at J, with 15 bases between the two ends. CDR3 length: 13 residues. CDR3 loop: CASSISLPGEQYF. The CDR3 nucleotides read TGTGCCAGCAGCATTTCTTTACCCGGGGAGCAGTACTTC. The variable domain in full, with the rest retrieved from reference TRBV7-9 and TRBJ2-7, is DTGVSQNPRHKITKRGQNVTFRCDPISEHNRLYWYRQTLGQGPEFLTYFQNEAQLEKSRLLSDRFSAERPKGSFSTLEIQRTEQGDSAMYLCASSISLPGEQYFGPGTRLTVT.

This chain connects TRBV14 to TRBJ2-7; 8 bases align to TRBD2. After removal of 6 bases from V and 3 bases from J, the junction contained 25 bases not matched to a gene. CDR1 and CDR2 (germline): SGHDN, FVKESK. This CDR3 has 20 amino acids. The CDR3 nucleotides are TGTGCCAGCAGACCCCCAGTCGGTGGTAGCGGGAAGATATCTAGCTACGAGCAGTACTTC. Its protein is CASRPPVGGSGKISSYEQYF.

The rearrangement joins TRBV2 to TRBJ1-1, with D perhaps TRBD1 (6 bases). This CDR3 contains 14 residues. V dropped 6 bases and J dropped 1 base, with 12 bases sitting between them. Germline assignment: CDR1 SNHLY and CDR2 FYNNEI. The CDR3 region has the DNA TGTGCCAGCAGATTAGACAGGTCGAACACTGAAGCTTTCTTT. This encodes CASRLDRSNTEAFF.

J is TRBJ2-7 and V is TRBV6-5, with a possible D match to TRBD1 (5 bases). CDR3 length: 15 amino acids. Trimming removed 0 bases at V and 2 bases at J, with 11 bases between. CDR1 MNHEY and CDR2 SVGAGI come from the germline V gene. The CDR3 protein is CASSYSQVGAYEQYF. The DNA for the CDR3 is TGTGCCAGCAGTTACTCACAGGTTGGGGCCTACGAGCAGTACTTC.

The genes are TRBV7-9 and TRBJ2-7; 9 bases map to TRBD2. The CDR3 has 16 amino acids. With 5 bases clipped from V and 4 bases from J, the junction kept 12 bases outside the gene matches. Germline V gene sequence: CDR1 SEHNR, CDR2 FQNEAQ (reference sequence). DNA of the CDR3: TGTGCCAGCAGCCCAGAGGTTAGCGGGAGTAGGTACGAGCAGTACTTC. It translates to CASSPEVSGSRYEQYF.

The rearrangement uses TRBV5-6 and TRBJ2-7, with D possibly TRBD2 on 6 matching bases. The CDR3 runs to 16 residues. The V end lost 5 bases, the J end lost 4 bases, and 22 bases lay between the germline ends. Germline CDR1 SGHDT, CDR2 YYEEEE. The CDR3 loop reads CASSTHTIPGEYEQYF. Here the CDR3 DNA reads TGTGCCAGCAGTACACACACAATCCCGGGGGAGTACGAGCAGTACTTC.

CDR3 residues: CASSPEQGVNQPQHF. CDR3 nucleotides: TGTGCCAGCAGCCCGGAACAGGGCGTCAATCAGCCCCAGCATTTT. The rearrangement uses TRBV2 and TRBJ1-5, with D possibly being TRBD1 (6 bases). Germline V lookup: CDR1 SNHLY, CDR2 FYNNEI. The CDR3 totals 15 residues. Trimming pared 6 bases from V and 3 bases from J, leaving 15 bases between.

The chain has TRBV6-5 and TRBJ2-7, with 9 bases fitting TRBD1. Germline CDR1 and CDR2: MNHEY and SVGAGI. The CDR3 is 14 amino acids. Germline trimming cut 4 bases from V and 2 bases from J; bases unmatched to any gene: 3. The CDR3 nucleotides are TGTGCCAGCAGTTGGGGACAGGGTCCCTACGAGCAGTACTTC. As protein: CASSWGQGPYEQYF.

V is TRBV5-4 and J is TRBJ2-5, with D hard to call. This CDR3 is 13 amino acids long. Germline CDR1 and CDR2: SGHNT and YYREEE (reference sequence). V was shortened by 0 bases and J by 4 bases, with 7 bases between the two germline ends. The CDR3 is CASSLARRETQYF. The CDR3 DNA sequence: TGTGCCAGCAGCTTGGCTAGGAGAGAGACCCAGTACTTC. Based on the CDR3 plus reference TRBV5-4 and TRBJ2-5, the full variable domain is ETGVTQSPTHLIKTRGQQVTLRCSSQSGHNTVSWYQQALGQGPQFIFQYYREEENGRGNFPPRFSGLQFPNYSSELNVNALELDDSALYLCASSLARRETQYFGPGTRLLVL.

J is TRBJ1-3 and V is TRBV2; 9 nucleotides match TRBD1. This CDR3 is 16 amino acids long. The germline gives CDR1 SNHLY, CDR2 FYNNEI. Trimming at V came to 5 bases and at J to 3 bases, leaving 8 bases not matched to a gene. The CDR3 nucleotides are TGTGCCAGCAGTCAAGTTCGGACAGGGGATGGAAACACCATATATTTT. Its translation: CASSQVRTGDGNTIYF. The full variable domain, its missing parts supplied by reference TRBV2 and TRBJ1-3, is EPEVTQTPSHQVTQMGQEVILRCVPISNHLYFYWYRQILGQKVEFLVSFYNNEISEKSEIFDDQFSVERPDGSNFTLKIRSTKLEDSAMYFCASSQVRTGDGNTIYFGEGSWLTVV.

The J gene is TRBJ1-5, the V gene TRBV7-2; no clear D. The V gene's germline CDR1 is SGHTA and CDR2 FQGNSA. CDR3 length: 13 residues. Trimming took off 1 base at V and 8 bases at J, with 9 bases between the two ends. The CDR3 loop is CASSLGPPEPQHF. In DNA, the CDR3 is TGTGCCAGCAGCTTAGGGCCCCCCGAGCCCCAGCATTTT.

This clone is a singleton in its sample. The chain recombines TRBV5-5 with TRBJ2-6, with TRBD2 as a possible D gene (5 bases). The CDR3 totals 16 residues. CDR1 and CDR2 (germline): SGHKS, YYEKEE (reference sequence). V dropped 3 bases and J dropped 2 bases, with 12 bases sitting between them. The CDR3 DNA reads TGTGCCAGCAGCTCACTAGTCCTGCCTGGGGCCAACGTCCTGACTTTC. Translation: CASSSLVLPGANVLTF.

The J gene is TRBJ2-5, the V gene TRBV7-8; the D is unclear. Germline V gene sequence: CDR1 SGHVS, CDR2 FQNEAQ. The CDR3 runs to 14 residues. Deletions cut 0 bases from V and 4 bases from J, with 9 bases between. CDR3 sequence reads: CASSLASARETQYF. The CDR3 nucleotides read TGTGCCAGCAGCTTAGCGTCAGCTAGAGAGACCCAGTACTTC.